The clone carrying this T cell receptor beta chain occurred many times. The source of the sample is a study of blood T cell repertoires in COVID-19. Study in general: Both acute and convalescent COVID-19 samples were obtained from the United States, Italy and Spain.

Per the study methods: Amplification from reference gene primers served as the basis for estimated nucleated cell counts. Assay used: immunoSEQ multiplex PCR; TCRdb lists only in-frame clones, some missing. The DNA gave D and trimming, while V, J and clone size come from that table. The sample has roughly 150,000 clones; over 70% are singletons. Germline assignment: CDR1 SEHNR and CDR2 FQNEAQ (reference sequence). The V end was cut by 5 bases, the J end by 1 base, with 14 bases between. This CDR3 is built from 15 residues. The specimen was peripheral blood. J is TRBJ1-1 and V is TRBV7-9; D may be TRBD1 (5 bases). This receptor was identified in a man in his fifties or sixties with active or convalescent COVID-19. CDR3 amino acids: CASSPEDIANTEAFF. The CDR3 DNA reads as TGTGCCAGCAGCCCTGAGGACATTGCGAACACTGAAGCTTTCTTT.